Shown below are 20 T cell receptor beta chains from a single sample sequenced in a study of cytomegalovirus exposure and HLA in healthy donors. In the PCR, 60 Vbeta and 13 Jbeta primers were used. Some clones are missing from TCRdb's copy, which holds only in-frame ones; the method was immunoSEQ multiplex PCR. The sample has approximately 110,000 clones, about three quarters seen once; the top ten hold approximately 8.2%. The sample taken for sequencing was PBMCs. Every receptor here comes from a woman aged 40 to 49 in good health and CMV-seropositive.

The chain is built from TRBV4-1 and TRBJ1-1, with 9 positions matching TRBD1. The CDR3 is 15 amino acids. With V trimmed by 0 bases and J by 3 bases, 2 bases remained unmatched. Germline lookup yields CDR1 MGHRA and CDR2 YSYEKL. CDR3 coding DNA: TGCGCCAGCAGCCAAGAACAGGGGGCCGACACTGAAGCTTTCTTT. This sequence encodes CASSQEQGADTEAFF.

This clone was counted only a few times. The CDR3 sequence is CATSIDRGHYGYTF. The CDR3 DNA reads as TGTGCCACCTCAATCGACAGGGGCCACTATGGCTACACCTTC. This chain connects TRBV6-5 to TRBJ1-2; TRBD1 aligns across 8 bases. The CDR3 covers 14 residues. The ends lost 10 bases at V and 3 bases at J; junction bases unmatched: 10. CDR1 and CDR2 (germline): MNHEY, SVGAGI.

The genes are TRBV10-1 and TRBJ2-3; TRBD2 is a possible D gene (8 bases). Germline V lookup: CDR1 WNHNN, CDR2 SYGVQD (reference sequence). V was pared by 6 bases and J by 0 bases, with 16 bases between. There are 16 residues in the CDR3. The CDR3 DNA reads as TGCGCCAGCAGCAAGGGGGCGGGGGGAAGCACAGATACGCAGTATTTT. It yields the protein CASSKGAGGSTDTQYF.

This clone was recorded only once. V gene TRBV5-4 combines with J gene TRBJ1-4, with D unclear. V lost 2 bases and J 4 bases, leaving 15 bases between the germline ends. Germline CDR1 is SGHNT and CDR2 is YYREEE (reference sequence). This CDR3 is built from 16 residues. The CDR3 nucleotides read TGTGCCAGCAGCTTCAACCGGGGTGGGGATAATGAAAAACTGTTTTTT. Translated: CASSFNRGGDNEKLFF.

The genes are TRBV7-9 and TRBJ1-5; maybe TRBD1 (6 bases). The V end lost 5 bases, the J end lost 7 bases, and 15 bases lay between the germline ends. Germline values: CDR1 SEHNR, CDR2 FQNEAQ (reference sequence). This CDR3 spans 14 amino acids. The CDR3 loop reads CASSEGGISQPQHF. The CDR3 nucleotides are TGTGCCAGCAGCGAAGGGGGAATCAGCCAGCCCCAGCATTTT.

As concerns this clone: A junction boundary mismatches the germline segment, possibly from a read error. The CDR3 spells CASSLAGSYEQYF. DNA for the CDR3: TGTGCTAGCAGCTTAGCGGGCAGCTACGAGCAGTACTTC. The rearrangement links TRBV7-7 to TRBJ2-7, with 7 nucleotides matching TRBD2. CDR1 and CDR2 (germline): SSHAT, FNYEAQ (reference sequence). The CDR3 is 13 amino acids.

This clone was seen a handful of times. The chain is built from TRBV2 and TRBJ1-6; 7 nucleotides align to TRBD1. Germline V CDR1 and CDR2: SNHLY, FYNNEI. After removal of 6 bases from V and 2 bases from J, the junction contained 7 bases not matched to a gene. The CDR3 totals 16 residues. CDR3 in DNA: TGTGCCAGCAGGGCGGACAGGCTTACCTATAATTCACCCCTCCACTTT. It translates to CASRADRLTYNSPLHF.

V gene TRBV5-1 combines with J gene TRBJ2-3; the match to TRBD1 covers 9 bases. This CDR3 comprises 17 residues. The V segment lost 3 bases and the J segment 5 bases; nucleotides outside the gene matches: 13. Germline V gives CDR1 SGHRS, CDR2 YFSETQ. The CDR3: CASSWTLDRGRGDTQYF. In DNA form, the CDR3 reads TGCGCCAGCAGCTGGACCTTAGACAGGGGGAGAGGAGATACGCAGTATTTT.

The table lists this clone with a count of one. This chain connects TRBV27 to TRBJ1-5; D is ambiguous. The CDR3 is 14 residues long. Germline V gives CDR1 MNHEY, CDR2 SMNVEV (reference sequence). Trimming left V 0 bases short and J 2 bases short, with 5 bases between. The CDR3 region is CASSLSRGNQPQHF. The CDR3 coding sequence is TGTGCCAGCAGTTTATCCCGAGGCAATCAGCCCCAGCATTTT.

The V gene is TRBV5-1, the J gene TRBJ2-7; weak D call: TRBD2 (5 bases). Germline assignment: CDR1 SGHRS and CDR2 YFSETQ. V was shortened by 0 bases and J by 5 bases, with 9 bases between the two germline ends. The CDR3 loop spans 13 amino acids. The CDR3 here is CASSLGFGDEQYF. For the CDR3, the DNA is TGCGCCAGCAGCTTGGGGTTCGGGGACGAGCAGTACTTC.

The CDR3 DNA reads as TGCGCCAGCAGCTGGGGGATCGGGAGGGGTGGCTACACCTTC. This gives the protein CASSWGIGRGGYTF. The chain recombines TRBV5-1 with TRBJ1-2, with a possible D match to TRBD1 (5 bases). Germline V gene sequence: CDR1 SGHRS, CDR2 YFSETQ. V lost 3 bases and J lost 7, with 16 bases in between. The length of the CDR3 is 14 residues.

The chain combines TRBV6-5 with TRBJ1-1; perhaps TRBD1 as D (6 bases). V was pared by 5 bases and J by 4 bases, with 14 bases between. CDR3 size: 14 residues. Per the germline V gene, CDR1 is MNHEY and CDR2 is SVGAGI. CDR3 amino acids: CASSAPQGPTEAFF. The CDR3 coding sequence is TGTGCCAGCAGTGCCCCTCAGGGGCCCACTGAAGCTTTCTTT.

The chain has TRBV18 and TRBJ2-7; D might be TRBD2 (6 bases). V was trimmed by 5 bases and J by 5 bases, leaving 16 bases between them. This CDR3 region has 14 residues. Germline V gives CDR1 KGHSH, CDR2 LQKENI. CDR3: CASSSGGAYNEQYF. The CDR3 DNA follows: TGTGCCAGCTCATCCGGAGGGGCCTACAACGAGCAGTACTTC.

This chain connects TRBV7-9 to TRBJ2-1, with 11 bases lining up with TRBD2. The germline CDR1 and CDR2 sequences are SEHNR and FQNEAQ (reference sequence). CDR3 length equals 15 residues. Trimming at V came to 3 bases and at J to 10 bases, leaving 8 bases not matched to a gene. The CDR3 sequence is CASSLALAGVREQFF. CDR3 sequence (DNA): TGTGCCAGCAGCTTGGCACTAGCGGGGGTTCGGGAGCAGTTCTTC.

The V and J genes are TRBV2 and TRBJ2-7; TRBD1 might be the D (6 bases). The CDR3 totals 12 residues. Trimming took 7 bases from V and 3 from J, leaving 10 bases between them. Germline CDR1 and CDR2: SNHLY and FYNNEI. The CDR3 sequence is CASTGVSYEQYF. CDR3 sequence (DNA): TGTGCCAGCACAGGGGTAAGCTACGAGCAGTACTTC.

The V gene is TRBV4-1, the J gene TRBJ2-3; 14 nucleotides agree with TRBD2. V lost 2 bases, J lost 6 bases, and 10 bases stayed unmatched. Germline-derived CDR1 and CDR2 are MGHRA and YSYEKL. The CDR3 runs to 18 residues. As DNA, the CDR3 is TGCGCCAGCAGCCAATGGGGAGGGACTAGCGGGGGCTGGGATACGCAGTATTTT. The encoded protein is CASSQWGGTSGGWDTQYF.

V usage is TRBV18 and J usage is TRBJ2-1; 7 bases line up with TRBD2. The ends lost 3 bases at V and 3 bases at J; junction bases unmatched: 2. The CDR3 is 14 amino acids. In germline, CDR1 is KGHSH, CDR2 LQKENI. The CDR3 here is CASSPGGVYNEQFF. CDR3 coding DNA: TGTGCCAGCTCACCGGGGGGGGTCTACAATGAGCAGTTCTTC.

Points on this clone: Different DNA sequences within this sample yield the same CDR3. V and J are TRBV9 and TRBJ1-6, with 8 bases identical to TRBD1. The length of the CDR3 is 14 residues. Germline-derived CDR1 and CDR2 are SGDLS and YYNGEE. The V segment lost 0 bases and the J segment 7 bases; nucleotides outside the gene matches: 0. CDR3 protein: CASSVGTGNSPLHF. CDR3 nucleotides: TGTGCCAGCAGCGTAGGGACAGGGAATTCACCCCTCCACTTT.

This sequence joins TRBV7-2 and TRBJ1-4, with D hard to call. CDR1 is SGHTA and CDR2 is FQGNSA in the germline V gene. The CDR3 extends over 14 amino acids. The V and J ends lost 5 bases and 6 bases respectively, with 13 bases between them. The CDR3 protein is CASSRPGGYEKLFF. The CDR3 DNA reads TGTGCCAGCAGCCGGCCGGGAGGTTATGAAAAACTGTTTTTT.

Here the CDR3 DNA reads TGTGCCATCAGCCAGAATAGCAATCAGCCCCAGCATTTT. Protein product: CAISQNSNQPQHF. The rearrangement links TRBV10-3 to TRBJ1-5; no firm D call. Trimming took off 6 bases at V and 0 bases at J, with 6 bases between the two ends. The germline CDR1 and CDR2 sequences are ENHRY and SYGVKD. This CDR3 has 13 residues.